The rows below give T cell receptor beta chains drawn from one sample of a study of T cell responses to AZD1222 COVID-19 vaccine. The assay was immunoSEQ multiplex PCR, and TCRdb's table has in-frame clones only and misses some. The data show 150,000 or so clones, over 85% seen once. The source material was peripheral blood, sampled on day 0 of MenACWY control vaccination. The receptor set was obtained from an adult in good health. Each CDR3 is given with its conserved first and last residue. The D gene is left open where the match is weak. Some rows have no size entry. The others give once, few or many, or a class for an expanded clone.

j_call	clone_size	v_call	d_call	cdr3_nt	cdr3_aa
TRBJ2-1	.	TRBV3-1/TRBV3-2	.	TGTGCCAGCAGCCACATCAGGGGCCGGGGAAATGAGCAGTTCTTC	CASSHIRGRGNEQFF
TRBJ2-7	.	TRBV5-6	.	TGTGCCAGCACCCTGACTACCTCCTACGAGCAGTACTTC	CASTLTTSYEQYF
TRBJ1-4	.	TRBV3-1/TRBV3-2	.	TGTGCCAGCAGCCCTGACCCAACTAATGAAAAACTGTTTTTT	CASSPDPTNEKLFF
TRBJ1-1	.	TRBV6-1	TRBD1	TGTGCCAGCAGTTTCCTCGGACAGGGGGCCACTGAAGCTTTCTTT	CASSFLGQGATEAFF
TRBJ2-7	once	TRBV11-2	.	TGTGCCAGCAGCCCACGCCGGGTAGGGAGCGAGCAGTACTTC	CASSPRRVGSEQYF
TRBJ1-1	.	TRBV6-5	.	TGTGCCAGCAGGGACTCGTGGGGTACTGAAGCTTTCTTT	CASRDSWGTEAFF
TRBJ2-6	.	TRBV12-5	.	TGTGCTAGTGGCCGCCGAGGGCAGGGGGGCTCTGGGGCCAACGTCCTGACTTTC	CASGRRGQGGSGANVLTF
TRBJ2-1	.	TRBV28	.	TGTGCCAGCAGTTTATCGGCCAATGAGCAGTTCTTC	CASSLSANEQFF
TRBJ2-1	.	TRBV19	.	TGTGCCAGTAGCCCCCGGACACTCCTGCATGAGCAGTTCTTC	CASSPRTLLHEQFF
TRBJ2-3	.	TRBV4-2	.	TGTGCCAGCAGCCAGAGGGAAAGCACAGATACGCAGTATTTT	CASSQRESTDTQYF
TRBJ1-6	.	TRBV5-1	TRBD1	TGCGCCAGCAGCTTGGGTGGACAGGGGCATTCACCCCTCCACTTT	CASSLGGQGHSPLHF